The entry that follows covers one TCR beta chain sequence. No antigen is known for it. The record has no base qualities; no much larger clone is one base away. The cohort consisted of 650 to 850 healthy bone marrow donors. At the time of sampling, every cohort member was nominally healthy, though immune exposures that went unrecorded were likely present. CMV serostatus was positive for around 310 and negative for about 55% of the 666 cohort members, and was not recorded for this donor. Each donor provided a peripheral blood sample, and peripheral blood mononuclear cells were used for TCR beta sequencing. Genomic DNA extraction from the blood cell samples was performed with the Qiagen DNeasy Blood Extraction Kit. The entry originates in a study of cytomegalovirus exposure and HLA in healthy donors (dated by TCRdb to about 2017). For the wider study: In an earlier analysis of fewer than 750 of the donors, less than 350 Gb of sequence data and 100 million or so unique TCR beta sequences from roughly 180 million T cells were reported. Along with the roughly 670-subject first cohort, a separate validation cohort of around 110 different subjects was used. Because of strong linkage in the cohort, four or five DR-DQ haplotypes were treated as single units for association and clustering. A later analysis re-analyzed previously published TCR beta repertoires from 550 to 700 donors and added high-resolution HLA genotyping to study TCR occurrence patterns. The number of typed donors differed by locus: roughly 629-640 for A, B, C, DRB1 and DQB1; roughly 510 for DQA1; approximately 610 for DPA1; and about 470 for DPB1. To predict cytomegalovirus infection status, the study brought together high-throughput TCR immunosequencing, statistical association of individual TCRs with disease status, and machine learning. The genetic ancestry cluster associated with self-reported Caucasian donors included 70% to 85% of the roughly 380 genotyped donors. Every repertoire in the discovery cohort had been generated on one and the same sequencing platform. A later genetic analysis took genome-wide SNP genotypes for about three fifths of the roughly 700 donors and used that subset as a discovery cohort. The T cell repertoires of under 700 subjects were profiled by immunosequencing and related to cytomegalovirus serostatus. In the later analysis, no new phenotypic data were used to find candidate immune exposures; instead, reliance was placed on TCR beta sequences and their occurrence across donors. Donor age, sex, ethnicity and CMV serostatus were compiled alongside the repertoire data. Across 300 to 500 genotyped donors of the cohort, an average of roughly 250,000 unique TCR beta nucleotide sequences per donor were sequenced, and approximately 17% of those sequences were non-productive. HLA typing included class I and class II loci at four-digit resolution. The aim of the study was to test whether cataloging public T cell receptors could identify signatures of past pathogen exposure. An earlier analysis of several hundred of the donors used high-throughput TCR beta sequencing to judge whether each TCR beta V gene segment behaved as functional or pseudogenic. An early release that covered fewer than 750 HLA-typed donors contained approximately 300 gigabases of sequencing data and 75 million to 100 million unique TCR sequences.

The CDR3 runs 14 residues from the cysteine to the phenylalanine. Of the read, only the CDR3 DNA is kept; its 42 bases are in frame from base 1. As encoded in the germline V gene, CDR1 is MNHNS while CDR2 is SASEGT. Cut back by 0 bases and 1 base, the V and J ends lie 7 bases apart. The library came from the immunoSEQ multiplex PCR assay. The multiplex PCR relied on a mix of 60 forward primers for TCR Vbeta segments and 13 reverse primers for TCR Jbeta segments. The CDR3 region of rearranged TCR beta genes was amplified from genomic DNA by a multiplex PCR assay. The amplified TCR beta libraries were sequenced on the Illumina HiSeq System as 87-base-pair reads. In the source study's methods: Across the roughly 670 repertoires, a later analysis counted tens of millions of unique TCR beta chains, 9.5 million to 12 million of which were shared by at least two donors. Raw reads were error-corrected and collapsed into unique sequences by a nearest-neighbor algorithm in which closely related sequences were merged to remove PCR and sequencing errors. Alignment of CDR3 sequences to IMGT reference sequences was used to assign V, D and J gene segments. For a sequence to be retained, a match of at least six nucleotides to both a V gene segment and a J gene segment was required. A rearrangement was called productive if the CDR3 had no stop codons and remained in frame with V and J, and every other rearrangement was called non-productive. CDR3 was defined by IMGT convention, running from the second conserved V-encoded cysteine to the conserved J-encoded phenylalanine. Sequences without an unambiguous match to a single V gene segment were excluded from the earlier analysis of about 600 of the donors. In an earlier analysis of around 600 of the donors, V segments were called functional above 56.7% productive rearrangements and were called segregating when the between-donor standard deviation exceeded 5%. A statistical classification framework was built to diagnose cytomegalovirus status from the catalog of TCR beta chain sequences. V and J gene assignment, in a later analysis, came from comparing TCR nucleotide sequences with IMGT/GENE-DB human TR gene sequences. The TCRdist pipeline was used in a later analysis to assign CDR3 sequences and most-parsimonious VDJ recombination scenarios. A later analysis defined each TCR beta chain by its CDR3 amino acid sequence plus V-gene family, and excluded reads lacking a unique V-gene family. To address suspected cross-contamination and a sequencing artifact, a later analysis removed over 500 highly shared, low-generation-probability nucleotide sequences. In a later analysis, a clonal expansion index was calculated for each public chain from normalized within-repertoire ranks of inferred template counts. Generation probabilities in a later analysis came from a VDJ recombination model fitted to out-of-frame rearrangements, and those results were checked against IGoR. Hypergeometric tests were used in a later analysis to score TCR-TCR, TCR-HLA and TCR-CMV co-occurrence, with a repertoire-size bias correction applied to the TCR pairs. A later analysis estimated false discovery rates by permuting HLA or CMV assignments 20 times. In a later analysis, co-occurring TCRs were grouped using DBSCAN, with TCRdist sequence similarity added in when clustering inside HLA-allele-positive subsets. Repertoires with fewer than 30,000 or more than 120,000 public chains were left out of co-occurrence clustering, as were a handful of repertoires with anomalous nucleotide sharing. Held by TCRdb, this immuneACCESS table contains in-frame sequences only and omits some clones. Under half of the omission traces to an unresolved V gene where checked; the cause of the rest is unknown. The D gene and trimming were derived from the DNA, and the V and J assignments and clone size from that table. The sample profile shows fewer than 200,000 clones; approximately 72% of them were found once. Together, the top ten hold about 2.5% of the sample.

Broader findings and caveats from the paper: Because counts were too low, around 17 rarely observed V segments, including chromosome 9 orphons, were left out of the earlier analysis of some 600 of the donors. The study listed approximately 160 TCR beta chains as associated with cytomegalovirus. Because the 87-base-pair reads could not distinguish some IMGT-functional V segments, including TRBV6-2 and TRBV6-3, those segments were excluded. Assigning TCR associations to individual alleles was difficult when HLA alleles, especially DR and DQ, strongly co-occurred. A later genetic analysis reported fewer N-insertions in productive TCRs among donors in an Asian-associated ancestry cluster than the roughly 690-donor mean. A few of the identified cytomegalovirus-associated TCR beta chains were confirmed in vitro to be specific for cytomegalovirus antigens. The presence/absence analyses assumed that sequencing depth was roughly uniform across donors, and that assumption may not be true. In a later analysis, the rate of TCR association differed among HLA loci, with DRB1 alleles having the most associated TCRs and HLA-C alleles having the fewest. The authors suggested that the approach could potentially be extended to other disease states and immunological phenotypes. A later analysis reported that several top co-occurrence clusters appeared linked to parvovirus B19, influenza, CMV and Epstein-Barr virus. The classifier was reported to diagnose cytomegalovirus status with high specificity and sensitivity in both the original and validation cohorts. In a later genetic analysis, a missense DCLRE1C variant was associated with V-gene and J-gene trimming of TCR beta chains, and the association was replicated in an independent cohort. The sequencing pipeline was judged likely to have produced a cluster of highly shared sequence variants as a technical artifact. A further reported finding was that TCR beta sequences accurately predicted the HLA-A and HLA-B alleles for most subjects in the first cohort. In a later analysis, HLA-associated TCR beta chains were found to be more clonally expanded and to have lower generation probabilities than equally common non-associated chains. Most TCR sequences were seen in very few donors, while some public TCRs were found in many individuals. A later analysis found that most CMV-associated TCR beta chains appeared HLA-restricted, with HLA associations seemingly driven largely by CMV exposure. Correlated functional status among segregating V segments might reflect linkage disequilibrium, but an unknown experimental factor could not be ruled out. The only immune exposure information available for the cohort was CMV serostatus. In an earlier analysis of approximately 590 of the donors, most TCR beta V segments appeared in productive rearrangements about 90% or about 30% of the time, broadly matching IMGT annotations. Specific HLA alleles were associated with 16,951 TCR beta sequences at a false discovery rate of 0.05 in a later analysis. Because HLA typing was missing for some donors at each locus, association tests included only the typed subset. The cohort was sequenced for TCR beta chains only, and without alpha or paired-chain data the features that could be detected were limited.

Source material: PBMCs. In this chain, TRBV6-1 is recombined with TRBJ2-7, with no reliable assignment of the D segment. The clonotype comes from a human donor in good health. Here is the DNA: TGTGCCAGCAGTGAAGCCCCCCAGTCCTACGAGCAGTACTTC. Its coded protein is CASSEAPQSYEQYF.